The entry below gives a single T cell receptor (beta chain) sequence along with its context. This sample was included in a study of CD8+ T cells in alopecia areata. The V gene's germline CDR1 is SQVTM and CDR2 ANQGSEA. The CDR3 has 13 amino acids. V was trimmed by 4 bases and J by 9 bases, leaving 16 bases between them. Reverse transcription of extracted RNA yielded cDNA, which provided the sequencing template. Repertoires were generated with immunoSEQ multiplex PCR, while TCRdb's copy carries only in-frame clones and drops some. The repertoire holds 200,000 to 250,000 clones, with around 67% as singletons.

The rearrangement links TRBV29-1 to TRBJ2-1, with a possible D match to TRBD1 (6 bases). The sequence was collected from a human donor with alopecia areata. The sequenced sample was CD4+ T cells sorted from blood, obtained at week 0. In DNA, the CDR3 is TGCAGCGTTGCGAGGACAGCAGACAGTGAGCAGTTCTTC. It encodes CSVARTADSEQFF.